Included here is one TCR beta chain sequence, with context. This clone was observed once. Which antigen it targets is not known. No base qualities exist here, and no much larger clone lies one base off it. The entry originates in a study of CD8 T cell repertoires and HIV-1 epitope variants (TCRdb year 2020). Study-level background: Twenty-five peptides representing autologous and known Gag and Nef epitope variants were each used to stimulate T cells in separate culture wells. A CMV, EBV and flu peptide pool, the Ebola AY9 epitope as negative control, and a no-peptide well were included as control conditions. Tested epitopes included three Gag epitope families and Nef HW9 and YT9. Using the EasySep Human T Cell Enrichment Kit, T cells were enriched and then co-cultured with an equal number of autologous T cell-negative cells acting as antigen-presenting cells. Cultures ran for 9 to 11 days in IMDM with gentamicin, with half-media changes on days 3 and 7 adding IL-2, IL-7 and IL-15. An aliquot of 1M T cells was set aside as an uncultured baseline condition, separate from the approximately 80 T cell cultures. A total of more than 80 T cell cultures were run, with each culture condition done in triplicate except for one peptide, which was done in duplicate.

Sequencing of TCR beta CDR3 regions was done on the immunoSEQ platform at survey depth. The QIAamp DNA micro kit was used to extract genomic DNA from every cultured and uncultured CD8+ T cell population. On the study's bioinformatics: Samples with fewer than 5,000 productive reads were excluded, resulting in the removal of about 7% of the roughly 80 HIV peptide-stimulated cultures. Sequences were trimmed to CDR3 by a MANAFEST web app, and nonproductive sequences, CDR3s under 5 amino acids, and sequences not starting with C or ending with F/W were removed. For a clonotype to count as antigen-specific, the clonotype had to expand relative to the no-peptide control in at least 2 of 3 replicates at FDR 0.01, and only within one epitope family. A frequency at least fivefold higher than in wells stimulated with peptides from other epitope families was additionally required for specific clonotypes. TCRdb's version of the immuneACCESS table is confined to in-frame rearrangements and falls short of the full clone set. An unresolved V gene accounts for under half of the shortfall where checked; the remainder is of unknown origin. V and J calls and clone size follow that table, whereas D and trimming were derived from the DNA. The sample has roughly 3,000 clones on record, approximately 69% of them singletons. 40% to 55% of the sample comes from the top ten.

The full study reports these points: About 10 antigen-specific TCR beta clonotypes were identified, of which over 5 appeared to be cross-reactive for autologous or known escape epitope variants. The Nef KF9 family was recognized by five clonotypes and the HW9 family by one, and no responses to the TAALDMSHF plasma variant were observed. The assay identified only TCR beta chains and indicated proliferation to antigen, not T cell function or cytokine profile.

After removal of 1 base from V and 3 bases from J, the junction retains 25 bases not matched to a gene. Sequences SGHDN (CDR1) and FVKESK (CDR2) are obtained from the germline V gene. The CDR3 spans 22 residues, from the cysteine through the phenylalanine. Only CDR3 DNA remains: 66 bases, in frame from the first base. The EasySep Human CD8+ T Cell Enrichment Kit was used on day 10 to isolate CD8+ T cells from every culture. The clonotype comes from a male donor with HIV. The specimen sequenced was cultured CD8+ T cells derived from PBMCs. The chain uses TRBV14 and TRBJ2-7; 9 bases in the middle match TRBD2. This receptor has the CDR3 CASSQGWRTGPWGSGRLYEQYF. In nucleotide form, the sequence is TGTGCCAGCAGCCAAGGGTGGAGGACGGGACCCTGGGGTAGCGGGAGACTCTACGAGCAGTACTTC.